The 3 T cell receptor beta chains below were found in one sample sequenced in a study of blood T cell repertoires in COVID-19. Assay used: immunoSEQ multiplex PCR; TCRdb lists only in-frame clones, some missing. The sample has 100,000 to 150,000 clones, approximately 88% seen once. Sample: peripheral blood. These receptor sequences come from a man aged 55 to 69 with acute or convalescent COVID-19.

V gene TRBV15 combines with J gene TRBJ2-2, with 7 bases lining up with TRBD1. The V segment lost 0 bases and the J segment 7 bases; nucleotides outside the gene matches: 5. Germline V gives CDR1 LNHNV, CDR2 YYDKDF (reference sequence). The CDR3 extends over 15 amino acids. This chain's CDR3 is CATSREQGSGGELFF. In DNA, the CDR3 is TGTGCCACCAGCAGAGAACAGGGGTCCGGCGGGGAGCTGTTTTTT.

The rearrangement joins TRBV5-1 to TRBJ1-2, with 10 nucleotides matching TRBD1. Germline assignment: CDR1 SGHRS and CDR2 YFSETQ. V shed 3 bases and J 6 bases; nucleotides not matched to a gene: 2. The CDR3 loop spans 13 amino acids. The CDR3 bases are TGCGCCAGCAGCTCAGGGACAGGGGATGGCTACACCTTC. Its protein is CASSSGTGDGYTF.

The chain uses TRBV5-4 and TRBJ2-7, with 7 bases fitting TRBD2. The V gene's germline CDR1 is SGHNT and CDR2 YYREEE (reference sequence). The CDR3 has 15 residues. Trimming removed 3 bases from V and 5 bases from J; junction bases left unmatched: 11. DNA of the CDR3: TGTGCCAGCAGCTGGGCCTCCTTGGGAGGGGACGAGCAGTACTTC. The encoded protein is CASSWASLGGDEQYF.